The clone carrying this T cell receptor beta chain was detected only once. Authors' processing steps: By means of reference gene primer amplification, nucleated cell counts were estimated. The data were produced by immunoSEQ multiplex PCR, yet TCRdb's version contains in-frame clones alone and is incomplete. The V and J calls and clone size come from that table; D and trimming were worked out from the DNA. The sample carries around 190,000 clones, around nine tenths recorded once. The CDR3 is made up of 15 amino acids. The germline V and J ends were trimmed by 1 base and 0 bases, with 9 bases remaining between them. Germline V CDR1 and CDR2: SGHTA, FQGNSA. Recruited during active infection, patients (from Seattle) were subsequently followed longitudinally. The data originate from a study of blood T cell repertoires in COVID-19. On the study more broadly: PBMCs, B-cell-depleted T cells, or T cells provided the cDNA or gDNA that made up the material.

Material for sequencing was peripheral blood. This clonotype was sampled from a man between 50 and 59 years old with COVID-19, enrolled during active disease. This chain connects TRBV7-2 to TRBJ2-5, with D possibly TRBD1 on 6 matching bases. The CDR3 region is CASSLDRVYQETQYF. CDR3 nucleotides: TGTGCCAGCAGCTTAGACAGGGTGTACCAAGAGACCCAGTACTTC.